One and the same sample provided the 20 T cell receptor beta chains below, sequenced in a study of response to subunit inactivated influenza vaccine. Each CDR3 protein gets one entry after TCRdb re-called the RT-PCR reads with MiXCR. The sample yields about 700,000 distinct CDR3 sequences, approximately 15% seen once. The sequencing used PBMCs from blood, collected around 15 days before vaccination. The source of these receptors is a man between 45 and 60 years old who received an inactivated influenza vaccine.

This clonotype was seen only a few times. This chain uses TRBV5-1 with TRBJ1-5; 11 bases fit TRBD1. The CDR3 is 16 amino acids. Per the germline V gene, CDR1 is SGHRS and CDR2 is YFSETQ. The V gene end was trimmed by 0 bases and the J gene end by 2 bases; junction bases not matched to a gene: 1. CDR3 nucleotide sequence: TGCGCCAGCAGCTTGGAGGGACAGGGGGGCAATCAGCCCCAGCATTTT. Encoded protein: CASSLEGQGGNQPQHF.

The J gene is TRBJ2-1, the V gene TRBV6-2 or TRBV6-3, with D uncertain. The germline V gene encodes CDR1 MNHEY and CDR2 SVGEGT. Trimming removed 3 bases from V and 1 base from J, with 16 bases in between. The CDR3 extends over 17 amino acids. CDR3 in amino acids: CASSYGRPKRSYNEQFF. For the CDR3, the DNA is TGTGCCAGCAGTTATGGTCGACCTAAACGTTCCTACAATGAGCAGTTCTTC.

This chain links TRBV6-1 with TRBJ2-1; 11 bases line up with TRBD2. V dropped 10 bases and J dropped 4; count of bases not matched to a gene: 9. The CDR3 sequence is 15 residues long. Per the germline V gene, CDR1 is MNHNS and CDR2 is SASEGT. CDR3 bases: TGTGCCACCCAACAGACTAGCGGGATTTACAATGAGCAGTTCTTC. As protein: CATQQTSGIYNEQFF.

Of note for this clonotype: This may come from a read error, since a much larger clone is one base off. V gene TRBV5-1 combines with J gene TRBJ2-7, with D uncertain. Germline loops: CDR1 SGHRS, CDR2 YFSETQ. The CDR3 covers 15 residues. As DNA, the CDR3 is TGCGCCAGCAACTTGGACCGCGAGAACAATTTCCCTCAGTACTTC. This encodes CASNLDRENNFPQYF.

DNA of the CDR3: TGTGCCAGCAGATGGACGAGAGCCTACGAGCAGTACTTC. Residues: CASRWTRAYEQYF. This chain connects TRBV6-2 or TRBV6-3 to TRBJ2-7; D is unclear. Looked up from germline, CDR1 is MNHEY and CDR2 is SVGEGT. The CDR3 is 13 amino acids. Trimming took off 6 bases at V and 2 bases at J, with 11 bases between the two ends.

The rearrangement links TRBV7-9 to TRBJ1-1, with 8 positions matching TRBD1. This CDR3 comprises 13 residues. Germline assignment: CDR1 SEHNR and CDR2 FQNEAQ (reference sequence). V dropped 6 bases and J dropped 4; count of bases not matched to a gene: 4. The CDR3 sequence is CASRHGQGTEAFF. The CDR3 bases are TGTGCCAGCAGGCACGGACAGGGCACTGAAGCTTTCTTT.

The chain combines TRBV6-1 with TRBJ2-7; D is undetermined. Trimming pared 8 bases from V and 3 bases from J, leaving 8 bases between. This CDR3 has 11 amino acids. In germline, CDR1 is MNHNS, CDR2 SASEGT. This CDR3 is CASGINYEQYF. The CDR3 nucleotides read TGTGCCAGCGGGATAAACTACGAGCAGTACTTC.

This clonotype was observed a handful of times. J is TRBJ2-5 and V is TRBV12-3 or TRBV12-4; D perhaps matches TRBD1 (5 bases). The CDR3 totals 13 residues. V gave up 5 bases and J gave up 1 base, with 8 bases separating them. The CDR3: CASSKGIQETQYF. In nucleotides, the CDR3 is TGTGCCAGCAGTAAGGGGATCCAAGAGACCCAGTACTTC.

This clonotype was seen a handful of times. The rearrangement joins TRBV7-3 to TRBJ2-1; TRBD2 aligns across 10 bases. This CDR3 spans 16 amino acids. J was trimmed by 8 bases and V by 1 base; bases with no gene match: 8. In germline, CDR1 is SGHTA, CDR2 FQGTGA. The CDR3 spells CASSLKPLAGEDEQFF. CDR3 sequence (DNA): TGTGCCAGCAGCTTAAAGCCCCTAGCGGGGGAGGATGAGCAGTTCTTC.

The rearrangement joins TRBV20-1 to TRBJ1-5, with D unresolved. Per the germline V gene, CDR1 is DFQATT and CDR2 is SNEGSKA (reference sequence). This CDR3 region has 15 residues. V lost 1 base and J 0 bases, leaving 10 bases between the germline ends. The CDR3, as DNA: TGCAGTGCTAGAGTGGCGGGCTATAGCAATCAGCCCCAGCATTTT. Translated, it gives CSARVAGYSNQPQHF.

The V gene is TRBV10-3, the J gene TRBJ2-1; maybe TRBD2 (6 bases). CDR3 length: 14 amino acids. V was shortened by 7 bases and J by 2 bases, with 12 bases between the two germline ends. Germline values: CDR1 ENHRY, CDR2 SYGVKD. CDR3 region: CAINVGGAYNEQFF. The CDR3 nucleotides are TGTGCCATCAACGTCGGCGGGGCCTACAATGAGCAGTTCTTC.

This sequence joins TRBV10-3 and TRBJ2-2, with TRBD2 as a possible D gene (6 bases). Germline V lookup: CDR1 ENHRY, CDR2 SYGVKD. The CDR3 consists of 13 residues. Trimming pared 10 bases from V and 2 bases from J, leaving 11 bases between. The CDR3 nucleotides read TGTGCCACTACCGGGAGAAACACCGGGGAGCTGTTTTTT. Translating gives CATTGRNTGELFF.

The V gene is TRBV5-1, the J gene TRBJ2-7; D uncertain. The V and J ends lost 0 bases and 0 bases respectively, with 10 bases between them. The length of the CDR3 is 15 residues. Germline assignment: CDR1 SGHRS and CDR2 YFSETQ. In DNA form, the CDR3 reads TGCGCCAGCAGCTTGGGTCAGACGAGCTCCTACGAGCAGTACTTC. Protein product: CASSLGQTSSYEQYF.

This rearrangement joins TRBV10-2 to TRBJ2-2; 11 bases are a match to TRBD2. The V and J ends lost 7 bases and 7 bases, in that order; junction bases with no gene match: 8. CDR1 is WSHSY, CDR2 SAAADI, per germline. There are 15 residues in the CDR3. CDR3: CASTLAGGLSGELFF. The CDR3 DNA follows: TGCGCCAGCACCTTAGCGGGGGGGCTTAGCGGGGAGCTGTTTTTT.

The CDR3 here is CASMRGLAGTEQFF. The CDR3 bases are TGTGCCAGCATGAGGGGACTAGCGGGGACTGAGCAGTTCTTC. The genes are TRBV12-3 or TRBV12-4 and TRBJ2-1; TRBD2 matches 13 bases. The J segment lost 9 bases and the V segment lost 7 bases, leaving 6 bases of the junction unmatched. The CDR3 consists of 14 residues.

The rearrangement links TRBV12-3 or TRBV12-4 to TRBJ2-2, with 9 bases fitting TRBD1. With V trimmed by 6 bases and J by 7 bases, 9 bases remained unmatched. The CDR3 is made up of 15 amino acids. CDR3 sequence (DNA): TGTGCCAGCAGGGAGACAGGGGGACGTGTCGGGGAGCTGTTTTTT. Translating it yields CASRETGGRVGELFF.

There are a few counts of this clonotype. The chain carries TRBV7-2 and TRBJ2-7; 7 nucleotides line up with TRBD2. The CDR3 consists of 14 residues. The germline gives CDR1 SGHTA, CDR2 FQGNSA. Losses at the gene ends were 1 base for V and 3 bases for J; bases not matched to a gene: 3. CDR3 nucleotides: TGTGCCAGCAGCTTAGTTTCTAGCGGCTACGAGCAGTACTTC. It specifies CASSLVSSGYEQYF.

This clonotype turned up a few times. The chain couples TRBV15 to TRBJ2-3; TRBD2 matches at 9 bases. The CDR3 extends over 20 amino acids. Germline V gene data show CDR1 as LNHNV and CDR2 as YYDKDF (reference sequence). V shed 3 bases and J 0 bases; nucleotides not matched to a gene: 16. The CDR3, as DNA: TGTGCCACCAGCAGGACCTTAGGGACTAGCCGGCATCCTAGCACAGATACGCAGTATTTT. Protein product: CATSRTLGTSRHPSTDTQYF. The entire variable domain, with the rest obtained from reference TRBV15 and TRBJ2-3, is as follows: DAMVIQNPRYQVTQFGKPVTLSCSQTLNHNVMYWYQQKSSQAPKLLFHYYDKDFNNEADTPDNFQSRRPNTSFCFLDIRSPGLGDTAMYLCATSRTLGTSRHPSTDTQYFGPGTRLTVL.

This clonotype was observed at least ten times. The chain employs TRBV12-3 or TRBV12-4 and TRBJ2-7; D might be TRBD1 (6 bases). This CDR3 contains 13 residues. Trimming stripped 5 bases from V and 6 bases from J, with 14 bases between. The CDR3 sequence: CASSPGDTLEQYF. The CDR3 bases are TGTGCCAGCAGTCCAGGGGACACGCTCGAGCAGTACTTC.

Ten or more counts support this clonotype. The gene calls are TRBV6-2 or TRBV6-3 and TRBJ2-7; D call uncertain. CDR1 and CDR2 (germline): MNHEY, SVGEGT. Trimming removed 2 bases from V and 3 bases from J, with 8 bases in between. The CDR3 length is 13 residues. CDR3 in amino acids: CASSYVHNYEQYF. In DNA form, the CDR3 reads TGTGCCAGCAGTTACGTTCACAACTACGAGCAGTACTTC.